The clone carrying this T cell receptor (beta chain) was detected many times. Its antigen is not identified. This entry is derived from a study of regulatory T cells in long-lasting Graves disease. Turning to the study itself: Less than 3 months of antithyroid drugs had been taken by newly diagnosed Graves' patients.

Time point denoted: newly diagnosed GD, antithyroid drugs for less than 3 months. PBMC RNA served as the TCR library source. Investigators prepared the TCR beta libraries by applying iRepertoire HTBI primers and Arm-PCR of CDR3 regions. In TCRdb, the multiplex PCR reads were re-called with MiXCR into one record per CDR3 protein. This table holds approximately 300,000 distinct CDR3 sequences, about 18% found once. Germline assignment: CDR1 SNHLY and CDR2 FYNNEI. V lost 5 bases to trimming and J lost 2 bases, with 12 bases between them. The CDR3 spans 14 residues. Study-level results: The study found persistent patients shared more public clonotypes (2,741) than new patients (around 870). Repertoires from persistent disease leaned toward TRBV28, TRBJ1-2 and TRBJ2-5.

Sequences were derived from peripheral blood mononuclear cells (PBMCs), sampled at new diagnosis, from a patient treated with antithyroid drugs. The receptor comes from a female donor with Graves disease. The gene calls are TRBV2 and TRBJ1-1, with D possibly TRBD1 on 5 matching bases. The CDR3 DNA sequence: TGTGCCAGCAGTCTTTTGACAGTTAACACTGAAGCTTTCTTT. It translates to CASSLLTVNTEAFF.